The 30 T cell receptor beta chains presented below share a single source sample, sequenced in a study of blood T cell repertoires in COVID-19. Generated by immunoSEQ multiplex PCR, the TCRdb table keeps only in-frame clones and is missing some. This sample has approximately 80,000 clones, with about 80% found just once. The sample was peripheral blood. These receptors were collected from a man aged 50 to 60 with active or convalescent COVID-19.

The chain combines TRBV9 with TRBJ2-1, with 16 nucleotides matching TRBD2. This CDR3 is built from 18 residues. Per the germline V gene, CDR1 is SGDLS and CDR2 is YYNGEE. V dropped 0 bases and J dropped 8; count of bases not matched to a gene: 8. CDR3 coding DNA: TGTGCCAGCAGCGTAGGTCCCGGGACTAGCGGGGGGGCGTATGAGCAGTTCTTC. Its protein is CASSVGPGTSGGAYEQFF.

This chain uses TRBV24-1 with TRBJ1-5; D uncertain. The CDR3 is 14 residues long. CDR1 and CDR2 (germline): KGHDR, SFDVKD. V gave up 9 bases and J gave up 1 base, with 12 bases separating them. CDR3 coding DNA: TGTGCCACCCATACGGGTAGGAGCAATCAGCCCCAGCATTTT. It encodes CATHTGRSNQPQHF.

This clone appeared once. V is TRBV9 and J is TRBJ2-1; 11 bases fit TRBD1. This CDR3 spans 16 amino acids. Germline lookup yields CDR1 SGDLS and CDR2 YYNGEE. V trimming: 3 bases; J trimming: 2 bases; junction bases outside the gene matches: 4. The CDR3 DNA follows: TGTGCCAGCAGCGGGCCGGGACAGGGGGCCTACAATGAGCAGTTCTTC. It specifies CASSGPGQGAYNEQFF. Together with reference TRBV9 and TRBJ2-1, the CDR3 gives the full variable domain: DSGVTQTPKHLITATGQRVTLRCSPRSGDLSVYWYQQSLDQGLQFLIQYYNGEERAKGNILERFSAQQFPDLHSELNLSSLELGDSALYFCASSGPGQGAYNEQFFGPGTRLTVL.

The gene calls are TRBV9 and TRBJ2-3, with 9 nucleotides matching TRBD2. Germline CDR1 is SGDLS and CDR2 is YYNGEE. V lost 4 bases, J lost 3 bases, and 18 bases stayed unmatched. This CDR3 comprises 19 residues. CDR3 DNA: TGTGCCAGCAGCCCCCGTGGGACCCGCCCAAGCGGGGGGACAGATACGCAGTATTTT. Amino acid sequence: CASSPRGTRPSGGTDTQYF. Complete variable domain (other parts from reference TRBV9 and TRBJ2-3): DSGVTQTPKHLITATGQRVTLRCSPRSGDLSVYWYQQSLDQGLQFLIQYYNGEERAKGNILERFSAQQFPDLHSELNLSSLELGDSALYFCASSPRGTRPSGGTDTQYFGPGTRLTVL.

This clone was detected once. The chain employs TRBV18 and TRBJ2-2, with D perhaps TRBD1 (6 bases). CDR1 is KGHSH, CDR2 LQKENI, per germline. V was cut by 6 bases and J by 0 bases, with 17 bases left in between. This CDR3 has 17 amino acids. This chain's CDR3 is CASSQNGQRANTGELFF. DNA of the CDR3: TGTGCCAGCTCGCAAAATGGACAGCGCGCGAACACCGGGGAGCTGTTTTTT. Complete variable domain (other parts from reference TRBV18 and TRBJ2-2): NAGVMQNPRHLVRRRGQEARLRCSPMKGHSHVYWYRQLPEEGLKFMVYLQKENIIDESGMPKERFSAEFPKEGPSILRIQQVVRGDSAAYFCASSQNGQRANTGELFFGEGSRLTVL.

The CDR3 loop is CASSFSATNEQFF. The CDR3 nucleotides read TGCGCCAGCAGCTTTTCAGCGACTAATGAGCAGTTCTTC. This rearrangement joins TRBV5-1 to TRBJ2-1; D gene unclear. The V gene's germline CDR1 is SGHRS and CDR2 YFSETQ. Trimming pared 2 bases from V and 7 bases from J, leaving 10 bases between. This CDR3 contains 13 residues.

The chain uses TRBV19 and TRBJ1-2, with D tentatively TRBD1 (5 bases). The germline V gene encodes CDR1 LNHDA and CDR2 SQIVND (reference sequence). V was trimmed by 5 bases and J by 4 bases, leaving 11 bases between them. This CDR3 contains 13 residues. The CDR3 DNA is TGTGCCAGTAGTCAGGGCGTGGGCTATGGCTACACCTTC. This gives the protein CASSQGVGYGYTF.

This clone was counted a single time. V gene TRBV5-1 combines with J gene TRBJ2-5, with D perhaps matching TRBD1 (6 bases). Trimming cost V 7 bases and J 1 base, with 11 bases left between them. This CDR3 is 13 amino acids long. From germline, CDR1 is SGHRS and CDR2 YFSETQ. CDR3 in amino acids: CASADRTQETQYF. CDR3 DNA: TGCGCCAGCGCCGACAGGACCCAAGAGACCCAGTACTTC.

The V call is TRBV6-6, the J call TRBJ2-3, with 9 bases fitting TRBD2. CDR3 size: 15 residues. The germline CDR1 and CDR2 sequences are MNHNY and SVGAGI (reference sequence). V dropped 8 bases and J dropped 0; count of bases not matched to a gene: 6. CDR3 bases: TGTGCCAGCCGGTTGCGGGGGGGTAGCACAGATACGCAGTATTTT. Protein: CASRLRGGSTDTQYF.

This chain links TRBV5-1 with TRBJ1-1; D is perhaps TRBD1 (6 bases). CDR1 is SGHRS and CDR2 is YFSETQ in the germline V gene. The CDR3 covers 14 residues. V gave up 2 bases and J gave up 1 base, with 9 bases separating them. The CDR3 region has the DNA TGCGCCAGCAGCTTTACAGGGCCGAACACTGAAGCTTTCTTT. As protein: CASSFTGPNTEAFF.

This rearrangement joins TRBV19 to TRBJ2-1, with D maybe TRBD1 (6 bases). Germline V gene data show CDR1 as LNHDA and CDR2 as SQIVND (reference sequence). Trimming took 6 bases from V and 0 from J, leaving 15 bases between them. The CDR3 covers 16 residues. In DNA form, the CDR3 reads TGTGCCAGTAGACGACAGGCGGGTATCTCCTACAATGAGCAGTTCTTC. Its translation is CASRRQAGISYNEQFF. Drawing the rest from reference TRBV19 and TRBJ2-1, the complete variable domain is DGGITQSPKYLFRKEGQNVTLSCEQNLNHDAMYWYRQDPGQGLRLIYYSQIVNDFQKGDIAEGYSVSREKKESFPLTVTSAQKNPTAFYLCASRRQAGISYNEQFFGPGTRLTVL.

V gene TRBV6-5 combines with J gene TRBJ1-6; 12 bases are a match to TRBD1. The trim removed 0 bases at V and 10 bases at J, leaving 4 bases unmatched. Germline loops: CDR1 MNHEY, CDR2 SVGAGI. The CDR3 runs 16 residues. CDR3 DNA sequence: TGTGCCAGCAGTTACTCCCGGGACAGGGGGCAGTCACCCCTCCACTTT. Translation gives CASSYSRDRGQSPLHF.

V usage is TRBV19 and J usage is TRBJ2-7, with D possibly being TRBD2 (7 bases). Germline V gene lookup returns CDR1 LNHDA and CDR2 SQIVND (reference sequence). There are 17 residues in the CDR3. V lost 9 bases, J lost 3 bases, and 27 bases lay in between. CDR3 nucleotides: TGTGCCAGCTCTGATACTCCCGGGACGGGGGGCCGCTACGAGCAGTACTTC. Protein sequence: CASSDTPGTGGRYEQYF. The whole variable domain, filled in from reference TRBV19 and TRBJ2-7, reads DGGITQSPKYLFRKEGQNVTLSCEQNLNHDAMYWYRQDPGQGLRLIYYSQIVNDFQKGDIAEGYSVSREKKESFPLTVTSAQKNPTAFYLCASSDTPGTGGRYEQYFGPGTRLTVT.

The V gene is TRBV2, the J gene TRBJ2-5, with TRBD1 identical over 9 bases. V shed 7 bases, J shed 2 bases, and the junction held 14 bases outside the gene matches. In germline, CDR1 is SNHLY, CDR2 FYNNEI. The CDR3 consists of 17 residues. CDR3 sequence (DNA): TGTGCCAGCATGGCCATTACAGGGGGCCAATTTCAAGAGACCCAGTACTTC. As protein: CASMAITGGQFQETQYF. The full variable domain, rest sourced from reference TRBV2 and TRBJ2-5, is EPEVTQTPSHQVTQMGQEVILRCVPISNHLYFYWYRQILGQKVEFLVSFYNNEISEKSEIFDDQFSVERPDGSNFTLKIRSTKLEDSAMYFCASMAITGGQFQETQYFGPGTRLLVL.

The chain combines TRBV3-1 (or the pseudogene TRBV3-2) with TRBJ2-2; TRBD2 agrees at 7 bases. Germline V gene data show CDR1 as LGHDT and CDR2 as YNNKEL (reference sequence). CDR3 length: 17 amino acids. Trimming took 5 bases from V and 0 from J; bases not matched to a gene: 9. CDR3: CASSSRPSGTNTGELFF. CDR3 in DNA: TGTGCCAGCAGCTCCCGCCCTAGCGGCACGAACACCGGGGAGCTGTTTTTT.

The chain has TRBV5-6 and TRBJ2-2, with TRBD2 matching 11 bases. Germline V gives CDR1 SGHDT, CDR2 YYEEEE. Trimming cost V 9 bases and J 6 bases; bases outside gene matches: 7. The CDR3 has 14 residues. The CDR3 DNA is TGTGCCACCCGGACTAGCGGGTTGCCCGGGGAGCTGTTTTTT. Its protein is CATRTSGLPGELFF. The complete variable domain, with remaining parts taken from reference TRBV5-6 and TRBJ2-2, reads DAGVTQSPTHLIKTRGQQVTLRCSPKSGHDTVSWYQQALGQGPQFIFQYYEEEERQRGNFPDRFSGHQFPNYSSELNVNALLLGDSALYLCATRTSGLPGELFFGEGSRLTVL.

V gene TRBV5-4 combines with J gene TRBJ2-7; D unclear. In germline, CDR1 is SGHNT, CDR2 YYREEE (reference sequence). The CDR3 consists of 14 residues. V was clipped by 2 bases and J by 0 bases, with 9 bases between them. The CDR3 nucleotides read TGTGCCAGCAGCTTCAGCGACTCCTCCTACGAGCAGTACTTC. It translates to CASSFSDSSYEQYF.

V gene TRBV7-9 combines with J gene TRBJ2-1, with 7 bases matching TRBD1. CDR1 is SEHNR, CDR2 FQNEAQ, per germline (reference sequence). The CDR3 sequence is 14 residues long. J lost 8 bases, V lost 2 bases, and 6 bases had no gene match. CDR3 residues: CASSLRGQIDEQFF. The CDR3 coding sequence is TGTGCCAGCAGCTTAAGGGGGCAGATAGATGAGCAGTTCTTC.

On this clone: Other DNA sequences in the same sample also yield this CDR3. This chain links TRBV27 with TRBJ2-7, with 10 bases that match TRBD2. The ends lost 2 bases at V and 7 bases at J; junction bases unmatched: 11. Germline values: CDR1 MNHEY, CDR2 SMNVEV (reference sequence). This CDR3 region has 16 residues. CDR3 loop: CASSLAGAGGAGEQYF. In DNA, the CDR3 is TGTGCCAGCAGTTTAGCGGGAGCGGGGGGGGCGGGGGAGCAGTACTTC.

The chain uses TRBV11-2 and TRBJ1-1, with TRBD1 matching 7 bases. The V segment lost 5 bases and the J segment 1 base; nucleotides outside the gene matches: 16. The CDR3 runs 18 residues. CDR1 and CDR2 (germline): SGHAT, FQNNGV. The CDR3 sequence: CASSTEEGAGTPNTEAFF. The CDR3 nucleotides are TGTGCCAGCAGCACAGAAGAGGGGGCAGGGACCCCGAACACTGAAGCTTTCTTT.

The chain is built from TRBV5-1 and TRBJ2-1; D possibly corresponds to TRBD1 (8 bases). The germline V gene has CDR1 SGHRS and CDR2 YFSETQ. Trimming shortened V by 4 bases and J by 10 bases, and 15 bases separated the two germline ends. This CDR3 contains 13 residues. Here the CDR3 reads CASSHGQGGEQFF. In nucleotides, the CDR3 is TGCGCCAGCAGCCACGGACAGGGAGGGGAGCAGTTCTTC.

The chain links TRBV19 to TRBJ2-3; tentative D call: TRBD2 (6 bases). CDR3 size: 15 residues. V was pared by 1 base and J by 1 base, with 9 bases between. CDR1 and CDR2 from the germline V gene are LNHDA and SQIVND (reference sequence). CDR3 DNA sequence: TGTGCCAGTAGTATAGTAGCTAGCGGCACAGATACGCAGTATTTT. Amino acids: CASSIVASGTDTQYF.

This clone was seen a handful of times. The gene calls are TRBV27 and TRBJ1-5; D possibly corresponds to TRBD1 (6 bases). The V and J ends lost 6 bases and 0 bases respectively, with 12 bases between them. Germline loops: CDR1 MNHEY, CDR2 SMNVEV (reference sequence). This CDR3 contains 15 residues. The CDR3 loop is CASRMDRNSNQPQHF. The CDR3 nucleotides are TGTGCCAGCAGAATGGACAGAAATAGCAATCAGCCCCAGCATTTT.

The chain joins TRBV2 to TRBJ1-4, with 12 bases matching TRBD1. This CDR3 contains 15 residues. Germline V CDR1 and CDR2: SNHLY, FYNNEI. Losses at the gene ends were 6 bases for V and 8 bases for J; bases not matched to a gene: 7. The CDR3 DNA sequence: TGTGCCAGCAGAAGACCGGGACAGGGGGCCGAAAAACTGTTTTTT. It translates to CASRRPGQGAEKLFF.

This sequence joins TRBV11-3 and TRBJ2-1; unclear D gene. The V end was cut by 5 bases, the J end by 9 bases, with 20 bases between. The CDR3 extends over 15 amino acids. Germline CDR1 SGHNT, CDR2 YENEEA. The CDR3 region is CASSPRVRSVSEQFF. The CDR3 DNA sequence: TGTGCCAGCAGCCCCCGGGTCAGATCCGTTTCTGAGCAGTTCTTC.

The chain couples TRBV25-1 to TRBJ2-3; tentatively, D is TRBD1 (5 bases). V lost 7 bases to trimming and J lost 3 bases, with 14 bases between them. The CDR3 has 14 residues. Germline V gives CDR1 MGHDK, CDR2 SYGVNS. The CDR3 region is CASTGRFATDTQYF. DNA for the CDR3: TGTGCCAGCACAGGGCGCTTTGCGACAGATACGCAGTATTTT.

The chain links TRBV6-1 to TRBJ1-6; D uncertain. Germline values: CDR1 MNHNS, CDR2 SASEGT. Trimming stripped 2 bases from V and 2 bases from J, with 4 bases between. The CDR3 runs to 14 residues. CDR3 loop: CASSEQAYNSPLHF. CDR3 nucleotide sequence: TGTGCCAGCAGTGAACAGGCCTATAATTCACCCCTCCACTTT.

The chain has TRBV10-3 and TRBJ2-3, with D possibly TRBD1 on 5 matching bases. The CDR3 sequence is 15 residues long. The germline gives CDR1 ENHRY, CDR2 SYGVKD. V dropped 4 bases and J dropped 2 bases, with 13 bases sitting between them. The CDR3 is CAISVRAWTTDTQYF. The CDR3 nucleotides read TGTGCCATCAGTGTCAGGGCCTGGACCACAGATACGCAGTATTTT.

The rearrangement uses TRBV5-1 and TRBJ1-6; 8 nucleotides agree with TRBD1. CDR3 length: 15 residues. Trimming at V came to 4 bases and at J to 7 bases, leaving 7 bases not matched to a gene. CDR1 is SGHRS and CDR2 is YFSETQ in the germline V gene. The CDR3 coding sequence is TGCGCCAGCAGCGAGGGACAGGCCGAGAATTCACCCCTCCACTTT. This codes for CASSEGQAENSPLHF.

The gene calls are TRBV6-1 and TRBJ2-7, with 7 bases identical to TRBD2. V shed 0 bases, J shed 5 bases, and the junction held 4 bases outside the gene matches. The germline V gene encodes CDR1 MNHNS and CDR2 SASEGT. The CDR3 runs 14 residues. The CDR3 DNA reads TGTGCCAGCAGTGAAGCGGGGAGGGACCACGAGCAGTACTTC. It is translated as CASSEAGRDHEQYF.